The rows below give T cell receptor beta chains drawn from one sample of a study of blood T cell repertoires in COVID-19. Profiling relied on immunoSEQ multiplex PCR, and the TCRdb table lists in-frame clones only, not all of them. The top ten hold around 4.7% of the sample, which has approximately 44,000 clones, 70% to 90% seen once. Material: peripheral blood. The receptors were gathered from a man aged 55 to 69 with acute or convalescent COVID-19. Each CDR3 is given with its conserved first and last residue. D genes are given only for firm matches. The size of a clone is reported for some rows only, either as once, few or many, or as a class for expanded clones.

length,size,D,V,J,DNA,CDR3
18,-,TRBD2,TRBV14,TRBJ2-5,TGTGCCAGCAGCCAAGATCGTCTAGCGGGGGCCCGGGGGGAGACCCAGTACTTC,CASSQDRLAGARGETQYF
15,-,TRBD2,TRBV3-1/TRBV3-2,TRBJ2-3,TGTGCCAGCAGCCATGGGACTAGCGTCGCAGATACGCAGTATTTT,CASSHGTSVADTQYF
16,few,-,TRBV27,TRBJ1-4,-,CASSFFGQGRNEKLFF
13,-,-,TRBV4-1,TRBJ1-2,TGCGCCAGCAGCAGGGACATAAACTATGGCTACACCTTC,CASSRDINYGYTF
16,few,TRBD2,TRBV18,TRBJ2-3,TGTGCCAGCTCACCAACGCTAGCGGGGGGCACAGATACGCAGTATTTT,CASSPTLAGGTDTQYF
13,few,TRBD1,TRBV11-3,TRBJ2-7,TGTGCCAGCAGCTTAACGACAGGGTTTGAGCAGTACTTC,CASSLTTGFEQYF
15,-,-,TRBV7-6,TRBJ1-2,TGTGCCAGCAGCTTAGCTGGGACTTTGGTCGGTGGCTACACCTTC,CASSLAGTLVGGYTF
13,-,-,TRBV2,TRBJ1-2,TGTGCCAGCAGGGGGGGTGCGAACTATGGCTACACCTTC,CASRGGANYGYTF
17,few,-,TRBV25-1,TRBJ2-1,TGTGCCAGCAGCCCGAATAGGAAACAGTCTGTCTACAATGAGCAGTTCTTC,CASSPNRKQSVYNEQFF
13,-,-,TRBV2,TRBJ1-1,TGTGCCAGCGTCCTAGTCCCGGGCACTGAAGCTTTCTTT,CASVLVPGTEAFF
12,once,TRBD1,TRBV15,TRBJ1-1,TGTGCCATCGGACAGGGGAATGAGGAAGCTTTCTTT,CAIGQGNEEAFF
16,-,TRBD2,TRBV27,TRBJ2-1,TGTGCCAGCAGTTTATTGTCTAGCGGGGTAAACAATGAGCAGTTCTTC,CASSLLSSGVNNEQFF
14,-,-,TRBV28,TRBJ1-1,TGTGCCAGCAAAGACTGGACAGAGAACACTGAAGCTTTCTTT,CASKDWTENTEAFF
13,-,-,TRBV5-8,TRBJ1-6,TGTGCCAGCAGCTTGGGGCCGAATTCACCCCTCCACTTT,CASSLGPNSPLHF
15,-,-,TRBV2,TRBJ1-5,TGTGCCAGCAGTGAAGCGCGCGTTAGCAATCAGCCCCAGCATTTT,CASSEARVSNQPQHF
13,-,TRBD1,TRBV7-7,TRBJ1-6,TGTGCCGTTGGCGGACAGGGGCTTTCACCCCTCCACTTT,CAVGGQGLSPLHF
15,-,-,TRBV3-1/TRBV3-2,TRBJ1-2,TGTGCCAGCAGCCCCGGGACAACGCAGAACTATGGCTACACCTTC,CASSPGTTQNYGYTF
14,-,TRBD1,TRBV6-5,TRBJ1-1,TGTGCCACCACACGACAGGGCTCGAACACTGAAGCTTTCTTT,CATTRQGSNTEAFF
15,-,-,TRBV28,TRBJ1-4,TGTGCCAGCAGCATCGATCTCGTGGTCGGTGAAAAACTGTTTTTT,CASSIDLVVGEKLFF
16,-,-,TRBV5-4,TRBJ2-6,TGTGCCAGCAGCTTGGGAGGGTTCTCTGGGGCCAACGTCCTGACTTTC,CASSLGGFSGANVLTF
15,-,-,TRBV2,TRBJ2-1,TGTGCCAGCAGTGAAGACAGGGCTTTCAACAATGAGCAGTTCTTC,CASSEDRAFNNEQFF
14,-,TRBD2,TRBV3-1/TRBV3-2,TRBJ2-1,TGTGCCAGCAGCCTGGGACTAGCGAGCGATGAGCAGTTCTTC,CASSLGLASDEQFF
14,-,-,TRBV5-4,TRBJ2-2,TGTGCCAGCAGCTCCACTCAGGGGACCGGGGAGCTGTTTTTT,CASSSTQGTGELFF
14,-,-,TRBV7-2,TRBJ1-2,TGTGCCAGCAGCCAAGGGAGGGGTAACTATGGCTACACCTTC,CASSQGRGNYGYTF
16,-,-,TRBV4-3,TRBJ2-1,TGCGCCAGCAGCCAAGTCCAAGGAGAGTTCTGGAGGACTATTCTCTTC,CASSQVQGEFWRTILF
13,-,TRBD2,TRBV6-6,TRBJ2-1,TGTGCCAGCAGCCGACTAGCGGTCGCTGAGCAGTTCTTC,CASSRLAVAEQFF
13,-,-,TRBV15,TRBJ1-3,TGTGCCACCGGGGGGTCCCCTGGAAACACCATATATTTT,CATGGSPGNTIYF
14,-,-,TRBV29-1,TRBJ1-1,TGCAGCGGGAAAAGGGGACAAACGAACACTGAAGCTTTCTTT,CSGKRGQTNTEAFF
14,-,TRBD1,TRBV30,TRBJ1-2,TGTGCCTGGAGACTGGGACAGGGGGTCTATGGCTACACCTTC,CAWRLGQGVYGYTF
18,-,-,TRBV5-4,TRBJ2-1,TGTGCCAGCAGCAACCCCTCATTCCGCAGGTCTGTGAACAATGAGCAGTTCTTC,CASSNPSFRRSVNNEQFF
16,-,TRBD1,TRBV7-9,TRBJ1-2,TGTGCCAGCAGCGCAGGACAGGGGGCTTATAACTATGGCTACACCTTC,CASSAGQGAYNYGYTF
16,-,-,TRBV27,TRBJ2-2,TGTGCCAGCAGTTCCCCCTCCGGGGGGCGAACCGGGGAGCTGTTTTTT,CASSSPSGGRTGELFF
13,-,-,TRBV6-2/TRBV6-3,TRBJ1-2,TGTGCCAGCAGTTACTTGACTGACTATGGCTACACCTTC,CASSYLTDYGYTF
14,once,TRBD1,TRBV27,TRBJ1-4,TGTGCCAGCAGTTTGACAGGGGTGGGTGAAAAACTGTTTTTT,CASSLTGVGEKLFF
13,-,-,TRBV19,TRBJ1-1,TGTGCCAGTAGTATCGGGGTAAAGACTGAAGCTTTCTTT,CASSIGVKTEAFF
16,-,-,TRBV19,TRBJ1-5,TGTGCCAGTAGTATCAGGGCAGGGTGGGGCAATCAGCCCCAGCATTTT,CASSIRAGWGNQPQHF
11,-,-,TRBV29-1,TRBJ1-2,TGCAGCGTTGTTCAGGGAAATGGCTACACCTTC,CSVVQGNGYTF
15,-,TRBD2,TRBV27,TRBJ2-3,TGTGCCAGCAGTTTAGGCGGGGGGCCGACAGATACGCAGTATTTT,CASSLGGGPTDTQYF
12,-,-,TRBV10-3,TRBJ2-7,TGTGCCATCAGTGATAAGCTCGACGAGCAGTACTTC,CAISDKLDEQYF
16,-,TRBD2,TRBV5-1,TRBJ2-3,TGCGCCAGCAGCCAACTAGCGGGGGGGCCCTCAGATACGCAGTATTTT,CASSQLAGGPSDTQYF
17,-,-,TRBV4-1,TRBJ2-5,TGCGCCAGCAGCCAAGATGAGTTCTTAGATAGGGGCGAGACCCAGTACTTC,CASSQDEFLDRGETQYF
16,-,-,TRBV11-2,TRBJ2-2,TGTGCCAGCAGCCTCCGGTGGGGCCGAAACACCGGGGAGCTGTTTTTT,CASSLRWGRNTGELFF
14,-,-,TRBV10-3,TRBJ1-3,TGTGCCATCAGTGGTACAGGGAGCGGAAACACCATATATTTT,CAISGTGSGNTIYF
13,-,-,TRBV27,TRBJ2-7,TGTGCCAGCGCCAGGGTCAGCTCCTACGAGCAGTACTTC,CASARVSSYEQYF